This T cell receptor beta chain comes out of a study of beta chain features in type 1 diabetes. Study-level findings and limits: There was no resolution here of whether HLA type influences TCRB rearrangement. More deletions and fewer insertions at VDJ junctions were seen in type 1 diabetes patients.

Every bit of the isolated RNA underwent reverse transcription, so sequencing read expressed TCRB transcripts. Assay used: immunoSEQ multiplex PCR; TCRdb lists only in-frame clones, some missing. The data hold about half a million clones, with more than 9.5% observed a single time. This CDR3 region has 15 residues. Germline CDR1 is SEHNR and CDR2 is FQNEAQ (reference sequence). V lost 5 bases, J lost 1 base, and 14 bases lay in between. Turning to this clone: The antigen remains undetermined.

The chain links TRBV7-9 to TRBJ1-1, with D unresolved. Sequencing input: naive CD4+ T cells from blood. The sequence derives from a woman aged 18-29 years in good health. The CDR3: CASSQRLTPNTEAFF. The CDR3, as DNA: TGTGCCAGCAGCCAACGTTTGACACCGAACACTGAAGCTTTCTTT.